These T cell receptor beta chains were read from a single sample in a study of T cell repertoires in cytomegalovirus infection. The antigens of these receptors remain unknown. One entry per CDR3 protein results from TCRdb running MiXCR on the reads. The sample holds hundreds of thousands of distinct CDR3 sequences, 25% to 35% seen once. This sample comprised cultured PBMCs, obtained from culture after CMV antigen stimulation. These receptors all come from a human donor in good health (CMV status not recorded). Some clones in this sample may be carry-over from other donors' samples. Each CDR3 is given with its conserved first and last residue. The order of the fields is D gene, clone size, V gene, J gene, CDR3 protein, CDR3 DNA. A D gene is named only where the DNA matches it firmly. Some rows have no size entry. The others give once, few or many, or a class for an expanded clone.

D gene: -
clone size: -
V gene: TRBV4-3
J gene: TRBJ2-5
CDR3 protein: CASSQALNPGTQYF
CDR3 DNA: TGCGCCAGCAGCCAAGCTCTAAACCCGGGGACCCAGTACTTC

D gene: -
clone size: -
V gene: TRBV7-4
J gene: TRBJ2-5
CDR3 protein: CASSLGRLRVGETQYF
CDR3 DNA: TGTGCCAGCAGCCTAGGGCGCTTGCGGGTAGGGGAGACCCAGTACTTC

D gene: -
clone size: -
V gene: TRBV20-1
J gene: TRBJ2-3
CDR3 protein: CSARPNTDTQYF
CDR3 DNA: TGCAGTGCCCGACCCAACACAGATACGCAGTATTTT

D gene: -
clone size: once
V gene: TRBV14
J gene: TRBJ2-1
CDR3 protein: CASSRMVRGNEQFF
CDR3 DNA: TGTGCCAGCAGCCGGATGGTGAGAGGCAATGAGCAGTTCTTC

D gene: -
clone size: -
V gene: TRBV5-1
J gene: TRBJ1-2
CDR3 protein: CASSAHGTNYGYTF
CDR3 DNA: TGCGCCAGCAGCGCCCACGGGACGAACTATGGCTACACCTTC

D gene: TRBD2
clone size: -
V gene: TRBV19
J gene: TRBJ2-1
CDR3 protein: CASSTLAGGTYNEQFF
CDR3 DNA: TGTGCCAGTAGTACCTTAGCGGGAGGTACATACAATGAGCAGTTCTTC

D gene: -
clone size: -
V gene: TRBV12-3/TRBV12-4
J gene: TRBJ2-3
CDR3 protein: CASRPAAGLSTDTQYF
CDR3 DNA: TGTGCCAGCAGGCCGGCTGCCGGTCTAAGCACAGATACGCAGTATTTT

D gene: TRBD2
clone size: -
V gene: TRBV6-5
J gene: TRBJ2-2
CDR3 protein: CASSYRSVGGSGELFF
CDR3 DNA: TGTGCCAGCAGTTACCGTTCGGTGGGAGGGTCCGGGGAGCTGTTTTTT

D gene: TRBD2
clone size: -
V gene: TRBV7-8
J gene: TRBJ2-1
CDR3 protein: CASSSGGSSGSLEQFF
CDR3 DNA: TGTGCCAGCAGCTCCGGAGGGTCTAGCGGGAGTCTGGAGCAGTTCTTC

D gene: TRBD1
clone size: -
V gene: TRBV6-2/TRBV6-3
J gene: TRBJ2-1
CDR3 protein: CASSYPGQGEQFF
CDR3 DNA: TGTGCCAGCAGTTACCCGGGACAGGGGGAGCAGTTCTTC

D gene: -
clone size: -
V gene: TRBV11-2
J gene: TRBJ2-1
CDR3 protein: CASSLDYLANEQFF
CDR3 DNA: TGTGCCAGCAGCTTAGATTATCTAGCCAATGAGCAGTTCTTC

D gene: -
clone size: -
V gene: TRBV20-1
J gene: TRBJ2-5
CDR3 protein: CSASRNRRYQETQYF
CDR3 DNA: TGCAGTGCTAGCCGGAACCGCAGGTACCAAGAGACCCAGTACTTC

D gene: -
clone size: -
V gene: TRBV11-2
J gene: TRBJ1-4
CDR3 protein: CASSPGTFSKLFF
CDR3 DNA: TGTGCCAGCAGCCCCGGGACTTTTTCGAAGCTGTTTTTT

D gene: -
clone size: few
V gene: TRBV9
J gene: TRBJ2-1
CDR3 protein: CASSNYGGYNEQFF
CDR3 DNA: TGTGCCAGCAGCAACTATGGGGGCTACAATGAGCAGTTCTTC

D gene: -
clone size: -
V gene: TRBV4-1
J gene: TRBJ2-5
CDR3 protein: CASSQGPLETQYF
CDR3 DNA: TGCGCCAGCAGCCAGGGGCCACTTGAGACCCAGTACTTC

D gene: -
clone size: few
V gene: TRBV10-3
J gene: TRBJ1-6
CDR3 protein: CAISESGPGNSPLHF
CDR3 DNA: TGTGCCATCAGTGAGTCGGGACCGGGAAATTCACCCCTCCACTTT

D gene: -
clone size: -
V gene: TRBV27
J gene: TRBJ1-5
CDR3 protein: CASSSLWAAFRNQPQHF
CDR3 DNA: TGTGCCAGCAGTTCTCTTTGGGCAGCCTTTCGCAATCAGCCCCAGCATTTT

D gene: TRBD2
clone size: -
V gene: TRBV29-1
J gene: TRBJ2-1
CDR3 protein: CSVGTFAGGNTDEQFF
CDR3 DNA: TGCAGCGTTGGGACTTTTGCGGGAGGCAATACGGATGAGCAGTTCTTC

D gene: TRBD2
clone size: -
V gene: TRBV2
J gene: TRBJ2-3
CDR3 protein: CASRPGLAIRPSTDTQYF
CDR3 DNA: TGTGCCAGCAGGCCGGGACTAGCGATCCGTCCTAGCACAGATACGCAGTATTTT

D gene: TRBD1
clone size: -
V gene: TRBV12-3/TRBV12-4
J gene: TRBJ2-7
CDR3 protein: CASRRGTGGIYEQYF
CDR3 DNA: TGTGCCAGCAGACGTGGGACAGGCGGAATCTACGAGCAGTACTTC

D gene: TRBD2
clone size: -
V gene: TRBV7-3
J gene: TRBJ2-1
CDR3 protein: CASSSGRLAINEQFF
CDR3 DNA: TGTGCCAGCAGCTCCGGGAGACTAGCAATCAATGAGCAGTTCTTC

D gene: TRBD2
clone size: few
V gene: TRBV6-2/TRBV6-3
J gene: TRBJ2-1
CDR3 protein: CASSYGVAGGKLSSYNEQFF
CDR3 DNA: TGTGCCAGCAGTTACGGAGTGGCGGGAGGGAAACTAAGCTCCTACAATGAGCAGTTCTTC

D gene: -
clone size: once
V gene: TRBV29-1
J gene: TRBJ2-2
CDR3 protein: CSVGGDSNTGELFF
CDR3 DNA: TGCAGCGTCGGGGGAGATTCGAACACCGGGGAGCTGTTTTTT

D gene: -
clone size: -
V gene: TRBV20-1
J gene: TRBJ1-2
CDR3 protein: CSAKRGGARYGYTF
CDR3 DNA: TGCAGTGCTAAAAGGGGAGGGGCCAGGTATGGCTACACCTTC

D gene: -
clone size: -
V gene: TRBV4-1
J gene: TRBJ1-2
CDR3 protein: CASSAPGAPNYGYTF
CDR3 DNA: TGCGCCAGCAGCGCCCCAGGGGCCCCTAACTATGGCTACACCTTC

D gene: TRBD2
clone size: -
V gene: TRBV6-5
J gene: TRBJ2-1
CDR3 protein: CASSYGGRNNEQFF
CDR3 DNA: TGTGCCAGCAGTTACGGCGGGAGAAACAATGAGCAGTTCTTC

D gene: -
clone size: many
V gene: TRBV4-3
J gene: TRBJ1-4
CDR3 protein: CASSQEGVPTNEKLFF
CDR3 DNA: TGCGCCAGCAGCCAAGAGGGGGTTCCAACTAATGAAAAACTGTTTTTT

D gene: TRBD1
clone size: -
V gene: TRBV30
J gene: TRBJ1-2
CDR3 protein: CAWSVQGTGYGYTF
CDR3 DNA: TGTGCCTGGAGTGTACAAGGGACAGGCTATGGCTACACCTTC

D gene: TRBD2
clone size: -
V gene: TRBV10-3
J gene: TRBJ2-5
CDR3 protein: CAISPGLAGTQETQYF
CDR3 DNA: TGTGCCATCAGCCCCGGACTAGCGGGAACCCAAGAGACCCAGTACTTC

D gene: -
clone size: -
V gene: TRBV12-3/TRBV12-4
J gene: TRBJ1-2
CDR3 protein: CASSLGGVRANYGYTF
CDR3 DNA: TGTGCCAGCAGTCTAGGGGGGGTTAGGGCGAACTATGGCTACACCTTC

D gene: -
clone size: few
V gene: TRBV19
J gene: TRBJ1-2
CDR3 protein: CASSPGGPYGYTF
CDR3 DNA: TGTGCCAGTAGCCCTGGCGGGCCCTATGGCTACACCTTC

D gene: -
clone size: many
V gene: TRBV7-2
J gene: TRBJ2-3
CDR3 protein: CASSTILGLPTDTQYF
CDR3 DNA: TGTGCCAGCAGCACAATACTAGGACTACCAACAGATACGCAGTATTTT

D gene: TRBD1
clone size: few
V gene: TRBV11-2
J gene: TRBJ2-7
CDR3 protein: CASSKLDRVGYEQYF
CDR3 DNA: TGTGCCAGCAGCAAACTCGACAGGGTCGGCTACGAGCAGTACTTC

D gene: -
clone size: -
V gene: TRBV15
J gene: TRBJ2-7
CDR3 protein: CATSRASAYEQYF
CDR3 DNA: TGTGCCACCAGCAGAGCCTCCGCCTACGAGCAGTACTTC

D gene: -
clone size: -
V gene: TRBV19
J gene: TRBJ2-7
CDR3 protein: CASSTGGTLYEQYF
CDR3 DNA: TGTGCCAGTAGTACCGGGGGCACCCTCTACGAGCAGTACTTC

D gene: -
clone size: few
V gene: TRBV5-6
J gene: TRBJ2-3
CDR3 protein: CASSYQGDSPTDTQYF
CDR3 DNA: TGTGCCAGCAGCTACCAAGGGGACTCCCCTACAGATACGCAGTATTTT

D gene: -
clone size: -
V gene: TRBV11-2
J gene: TRBJ2-1
CDR3 protein: CASTPTVYNEQFF
CDR3 DNA: TGTGCCAGCACCCCCACGGTCTACAATGAGCAGTTCTTC

D gene: TRBD2
clone size: few
V gene: TRBV5-6
J gene: TRBJ2-1
CDR3 protein: CASSSPASGDYNEQFF
CDR3 DNA: TGTGCCAGCAGCTCCCCCGCTAGCGGGGACTACAATGAGCAGTTCTTC

D gene: -
clone size: -
V gene: TRBV12-3/TRBV12-4
J gene: TRBJ1-6
CDR3 protein: CASSRSTLQRTINSPLHF
CDR3 DNA: TGTGCCAGCAGTCGATCCACGCTACAAAGGACAATCAATTCACCCCTCCACTTT

D gene: TRBD2
clone size: -
V gene: TRBV28
J gene: TRBJ2-7
CDR3 protein: CASSLGVAGAHEQYF
CDR3 DNA: TGTGCCAGCAGTCTGGGGGTAGCGGGAGCCCACGAGCAGTACTTC

D gene: TRBD2
clone size: -
V gene: TRBV20-1
J gene: TRBJ2-7
CDR3 protein: CSATAKTSGAIYEQYF
CDR3 DNA: TGCAGTGCTACCGCGAAGACTAGCGGGGCGATCTACGAGCAGTACTTC

D gene: TRBD2
clone size: few
V gene: TRBV7-2
J gene: TRBJ2-5
CDR3 protein: CASSLVAGVGETQYF
CDR3 DNA: TGTGCCAGCAGCTTAGTCGCGGGAGTTGGGGAGACCCAGTACTTC

D gene: TRBD2
clone size: -
V gene: TRBV4-1
J gene: TRBJ2-1
CDR3 protein: CASSQAGGSGRVEQFF
CDR3 DNA: TGCGCCAGCAGCCAAGCTGGGGGTAGCGGGAGGGTTGAGCAGTTCTTC

D gene: -
clone size: -
V gene: TRBV10-3
J gene: TRBJ2-5
CDR3 protein: CAISESGGTETQYF
CDR3 DNA: TGTGCCATCAGTGAGTCGGGTGGAACGGAGACCCAGTACTTC

D gene: TRBD2
clone size: -
V gene: TRBV6-1
J gene: TRBJ2-5
CDR3 protein: CASSPMGLAGGRKIQYF
CDR3 DNA: TGTGCCAGCAGCCCCATGGGGCTAGCGGGAGGCCGTAAGATCCAGTACTTC

D gene: TRBD1
clone size: few
V gene: TRBV25-1
J gene: TRBJ1-4
CDR3 protein: CASSEPGQVNEKLFF
CDR3 DNA: TGTGCCAGCAGTGAGCCGGGACAGGTTAATGAAAAACTGTTTTTT

D gene: -
clone size: -
V gene: TRBV20-1
J gene: TRBJ1-2
CDR3 protein: CSAQPGVGYGYTF
CDR3 DNA: TGCAGTGCTCAACCAGGGGTCGGCTATGGCTACACCTTC

D gene: TRBD1
clone size: few
V gene: TRBV12-5
J gene: TRBJ2-1
CDR3 protein: CASGLAPTDRVIPNEQFF
CDR3 DNA: TGTGCTAGTGGTTTGGCACCGACCGACAGGGTTATCCCCAATGAGCAGTTCTTC

D gene: TRBD2
clone size: -
V gene: TRBV12-3/TRBV12-4
J gene: TRBJ2-2
CDR3 protein: CASSPLGGPNTGELFF
CDR3 DNA: TGTGCCAGCAGCCCCCTGGGAGGGCCGAACACCGGGGAGCTGTTTTTT

D gene: -
clone size: few
V gene: TRBV7-2
J gene: TRBJ2-2
CDR3 protein: CASSLDGGSELFF
CDR3 DNA: TGTGCCAGCAGCTTAGACGGGGGTTCGGAGCTGTTTTTT

D gene: -
clone size: few
V gene: TRBV7-9
J gene: TRBJ1-1
CDR3 protein: CASSFQGYAEAFF
CDR3 DNA: TGTGCCAGCAGCTTCCAGGGTTACGCTGAAGCTTTCTTT

D gene: -
clone size: few
V gene: TRBV29-1
J gene: TRBJ1-3
CDR3 protein: CSVETLDSSGNTIYF
CDR3 DNA: TGCAGCGTCGAGACCTTGGACAGCTCTGGAAACACCATATATTTT

D gene: -
clone size: -
V gene: TRBV27
J gene: TRBJ1-1
CDR3 protein: CASSLGPDMNTEAFF
CDR3 DNA: TGTGCCAGCAGTTTAGGGCCGGACATGAACACTGAAGCTTTCTTT

D gene: TRBD1
clone size: -
V gene: TRBV20-1
J gene: TRBJ1-6
CDR3 protein: CSAPQGASSPLHF
CDR3 DNA: TGCAGTGCGCCCCAGGGGGCAAGTTCACCCCTCCACTTT

D gene: -
clone size: few
V gene: TRBV30
J gene: TRBJ1-2
CDR3 protein: CAWSVDNLSGYTF
CDR3 DNA: TGTGCCTGGAGTGTAGACAACCTCTCTGGCTACACCTTC

D gene: TRBD1
clone size: -
V gene: TRBV29-1
J gene: TRBJ2-1
CDR3 protein: CSVDRVPAEQFF
CDR3 DNA: TGCAGCGTAGACAGGGTACCCGCGGAGCAGTTCTTC

D gene: -
clone size: few
V gene: TRBV28
J gene: TRBJ1-5
CDR3 protein: CASSFQGLRDQPQHF
CDR3 DNA: TGTGCCAGCAGTTTTCAGGGGCTCAGGGATCAGCCCCAGCATTTT

D gene: -
clone size: many
V gene: TRBV7-2
J gene: TRBJ2-3
CDR3 protein: CASSFLQGLTIGADTQYF
CDR3 DNA: TGTGCCAGCAGCTTCCTCCAGGGCTTGACGATTGGCGCAGATACGCAGTATTTT

D gene: TRBD2
clone size: few
V gene: TRBV12-3/TRBV12-4
J gene: TRBJ2-2
CDR3 protein: CASSFPPALAGVTGELFF
CDR3 DNA: TGTGCCAGCAGTTTTCCCCCCGCGCTAGCGGGAGTTACCGGGGAGCTGTTTTTT

D gene: -
clone size: -
V gene: TRBV12-3/TRBV12-4
J gene: TRBJ2-3
CDR3 protein: CASSPRGNTQYF
CDR3 DNA: TGTGCCAGCAGTCCACGGGGGAATACGCAGTATTTT